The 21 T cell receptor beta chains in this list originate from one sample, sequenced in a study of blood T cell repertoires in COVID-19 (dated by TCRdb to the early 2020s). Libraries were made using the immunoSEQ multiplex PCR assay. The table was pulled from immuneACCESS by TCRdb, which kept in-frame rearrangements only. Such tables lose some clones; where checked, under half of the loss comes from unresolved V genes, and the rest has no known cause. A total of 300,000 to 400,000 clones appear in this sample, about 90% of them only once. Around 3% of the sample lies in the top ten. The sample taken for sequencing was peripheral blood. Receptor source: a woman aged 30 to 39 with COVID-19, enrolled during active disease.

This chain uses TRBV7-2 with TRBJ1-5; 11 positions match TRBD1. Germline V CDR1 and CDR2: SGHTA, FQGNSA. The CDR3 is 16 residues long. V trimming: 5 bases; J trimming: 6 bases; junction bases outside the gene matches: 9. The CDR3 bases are TGTGCCAGCAGCCCGCGGACAGGGGGCCCGAGTCAGCCCCAGCATTTT. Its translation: CASSPRTGGPSQPQHF.

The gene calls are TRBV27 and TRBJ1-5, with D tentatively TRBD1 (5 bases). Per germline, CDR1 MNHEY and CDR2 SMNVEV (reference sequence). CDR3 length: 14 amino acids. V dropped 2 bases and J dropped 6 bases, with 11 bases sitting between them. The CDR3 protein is CASSLVGVSQPQHF. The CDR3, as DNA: TGTGCCAGCAGTTTAGTAGGGGTTAGTCAGCCCCAGCATTTT.

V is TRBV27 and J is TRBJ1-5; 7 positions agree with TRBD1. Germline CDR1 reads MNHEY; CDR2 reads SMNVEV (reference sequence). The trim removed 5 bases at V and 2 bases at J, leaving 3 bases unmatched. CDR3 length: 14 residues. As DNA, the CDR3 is TGTGCCAGCAGTCAGAGGGGGCGCAATCAGCCCCAGCATTTT. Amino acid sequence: CASSQRGRNQPQHF.

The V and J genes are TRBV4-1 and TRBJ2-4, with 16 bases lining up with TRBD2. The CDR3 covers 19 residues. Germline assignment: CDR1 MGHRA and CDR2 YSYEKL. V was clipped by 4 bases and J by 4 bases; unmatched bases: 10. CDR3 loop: CASSPLGLAGGRGKNIQYF. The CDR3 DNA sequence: TGCGCCAGCAGCCCCCTGGGACTAGCGGGGGGGCGGGGTAAAAACATTCAGTACTTC.

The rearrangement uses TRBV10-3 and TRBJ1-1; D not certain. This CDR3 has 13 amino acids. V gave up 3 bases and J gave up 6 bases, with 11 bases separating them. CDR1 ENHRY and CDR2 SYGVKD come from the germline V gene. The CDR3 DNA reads TGTGCCATCAGTGACAACGGCGCGGCTGAAGCTTTCTTT. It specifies CAISDNGAAEAFF.

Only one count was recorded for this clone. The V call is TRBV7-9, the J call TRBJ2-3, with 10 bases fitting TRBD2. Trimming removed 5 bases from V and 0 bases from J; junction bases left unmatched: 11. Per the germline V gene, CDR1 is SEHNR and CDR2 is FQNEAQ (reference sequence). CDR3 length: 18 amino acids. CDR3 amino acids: CASSARTSGRPSTDTQYF. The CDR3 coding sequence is TGTGCCAGCAGCGCCCGGACTAGCGGCAGACCTAGCACAGATACGCAGTATTTT.

The CDR3 sequence: CASSEWDRIGVMAKNIQYF. The DNA for the CDR3 is TGTGCCAGCAGTGAATGGGACAGGATAGGGGTGATGGCCAAAAACATTCAGTACTTC. The rearrangement links TRBV2 to TRBJ2-4; 8 bases fit TRBD1. V lost 2 bases, J lost 1 base, and 13 bases stayed unmatched. The CDR3 consists of 19 residues. Germline CDR1 is SNHLY and CDR2 is FYNNEI.

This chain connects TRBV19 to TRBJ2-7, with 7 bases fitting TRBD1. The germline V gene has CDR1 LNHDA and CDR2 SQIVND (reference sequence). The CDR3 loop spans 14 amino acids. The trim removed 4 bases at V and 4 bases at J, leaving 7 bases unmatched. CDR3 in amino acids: CASSTLGQPYEQYV. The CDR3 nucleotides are TGTGCCAGTAGTACGCTGGGACAGCCATACGAGCAGTACGTC.

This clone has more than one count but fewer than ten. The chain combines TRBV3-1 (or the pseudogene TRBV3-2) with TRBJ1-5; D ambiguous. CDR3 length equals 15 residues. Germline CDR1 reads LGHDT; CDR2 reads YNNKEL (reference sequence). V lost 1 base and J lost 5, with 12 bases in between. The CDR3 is CASSQVPGSYQPQHF. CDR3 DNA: TGTGCCAGCAGCCAAGTCCCAGGTTCCTATCAGCCCCAGCATTTT.

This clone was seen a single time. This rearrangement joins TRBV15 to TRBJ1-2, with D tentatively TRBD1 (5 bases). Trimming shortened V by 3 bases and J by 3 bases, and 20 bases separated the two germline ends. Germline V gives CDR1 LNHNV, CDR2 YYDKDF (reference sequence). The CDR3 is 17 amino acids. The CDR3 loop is CATSRTAAPGGYYGYTF. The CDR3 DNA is TGTGCCACCAGCAGGACGGCAGCCCCCGGGGGTTACTATGGCTACACCTTC. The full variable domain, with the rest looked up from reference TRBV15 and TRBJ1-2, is DAMVIQNPRYQVTQFGKPVTLSCSQTLNHNVMYWYQQKSSQAPKLLFHYYDKDFNNEADTPDNFQSRRPNTSFCFLDIRSPGLGDTAMYLCATSRTAAPGGYYGYTFGSGTRLTVV.

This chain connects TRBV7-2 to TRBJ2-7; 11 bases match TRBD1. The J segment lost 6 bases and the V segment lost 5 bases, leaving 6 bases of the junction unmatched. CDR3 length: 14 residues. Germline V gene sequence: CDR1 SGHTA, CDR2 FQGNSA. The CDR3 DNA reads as TGTGCCAGCAGCGGACAGGGGGCCCTATCCGAGCAGTACTTC. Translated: CASSGQGALSEQYF.

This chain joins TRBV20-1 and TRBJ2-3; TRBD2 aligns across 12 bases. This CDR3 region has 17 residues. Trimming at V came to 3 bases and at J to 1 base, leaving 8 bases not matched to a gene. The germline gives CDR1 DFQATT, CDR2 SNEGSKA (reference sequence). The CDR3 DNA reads TGCAGTGCTAGTTTTACTAGCGGGGGGCCCCGCACAGATACGCAGTATTTT. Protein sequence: CSASFTSGGPRTDTQYF.

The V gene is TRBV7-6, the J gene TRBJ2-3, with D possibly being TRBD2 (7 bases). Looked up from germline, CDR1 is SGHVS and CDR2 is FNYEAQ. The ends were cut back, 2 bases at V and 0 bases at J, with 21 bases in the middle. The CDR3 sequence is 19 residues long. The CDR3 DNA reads TGTGCCAGCAGCTTAAGGGGGGGAGCGCCTGGTGTGAGCACAGATACGCAGTATTTT. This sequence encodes CASSLRGGAPGVSTDTQYF.

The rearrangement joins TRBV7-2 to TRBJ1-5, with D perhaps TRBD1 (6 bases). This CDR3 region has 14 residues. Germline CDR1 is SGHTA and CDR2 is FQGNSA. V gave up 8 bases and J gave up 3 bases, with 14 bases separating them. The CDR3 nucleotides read TGTGCCAGCCAGGGGAGGGAGTCCAATCAGCCCCAGCATTTT. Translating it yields CASQGRESNQPQHF.

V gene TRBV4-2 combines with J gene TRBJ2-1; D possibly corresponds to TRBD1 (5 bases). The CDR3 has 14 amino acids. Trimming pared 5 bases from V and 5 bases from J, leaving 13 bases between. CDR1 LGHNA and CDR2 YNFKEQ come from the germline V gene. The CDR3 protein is CASSAYGHDNEQFF. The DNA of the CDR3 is TGTGCCAGCAGCGCCTATGGACATGACAATGAGCAGTTCTTC.

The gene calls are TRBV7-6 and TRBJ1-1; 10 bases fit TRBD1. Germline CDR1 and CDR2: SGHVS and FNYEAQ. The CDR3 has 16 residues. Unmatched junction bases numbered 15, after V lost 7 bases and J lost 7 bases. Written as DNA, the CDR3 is TGTGCCAGCACCTCTTTCCGGGACAGGGGACGGAGTGAAGCTTTCTTT. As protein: CASTSFRDRGRSEAFF.

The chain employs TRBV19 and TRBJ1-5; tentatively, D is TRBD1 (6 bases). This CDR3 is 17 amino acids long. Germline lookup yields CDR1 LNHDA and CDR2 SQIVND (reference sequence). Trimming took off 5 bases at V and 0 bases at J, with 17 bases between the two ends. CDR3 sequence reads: CASSSFDRTYSNQPQHF. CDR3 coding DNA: TGTGCCAGTAGTTCATTCGACAGGACGTATAGCAATCAGCCCCAGCATTTT.

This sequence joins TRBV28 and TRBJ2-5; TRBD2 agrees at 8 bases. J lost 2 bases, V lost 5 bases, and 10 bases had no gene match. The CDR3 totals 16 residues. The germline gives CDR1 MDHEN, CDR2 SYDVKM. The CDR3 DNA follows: TGTGCCAGCAGTCCCCACCCCAGCGGGGGTCAAGAGACCCAGTACTTC. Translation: CASSPHPSGGQETQYF.

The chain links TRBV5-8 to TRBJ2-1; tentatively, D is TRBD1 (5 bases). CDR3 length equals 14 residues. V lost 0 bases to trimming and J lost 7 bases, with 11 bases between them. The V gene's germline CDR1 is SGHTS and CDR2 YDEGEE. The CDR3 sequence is CASSLDARANEQFF. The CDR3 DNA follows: TGTGCCAGCAGCTTGGACGCCAGGGCGAATGAGCAGTTCTTC. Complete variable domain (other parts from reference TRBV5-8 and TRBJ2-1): EAGVTQSPTHLIKTRGQQATLRCSPISGHTSVYWYQQALGLGLQFLLWYDEGEERNRGNFPPRFSGRQFPNYSSELNVNALELEDSALYLCASSLDARANEQFFGPGTRLTVL.

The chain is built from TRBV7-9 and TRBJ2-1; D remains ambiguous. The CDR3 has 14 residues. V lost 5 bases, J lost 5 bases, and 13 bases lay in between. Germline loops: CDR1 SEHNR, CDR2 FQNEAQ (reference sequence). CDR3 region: CASSPRLEHNEQFF. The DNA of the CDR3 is TGTGCCAGCAGCCCCCGACTGGAACACAATGAGCAGTTCTTC.

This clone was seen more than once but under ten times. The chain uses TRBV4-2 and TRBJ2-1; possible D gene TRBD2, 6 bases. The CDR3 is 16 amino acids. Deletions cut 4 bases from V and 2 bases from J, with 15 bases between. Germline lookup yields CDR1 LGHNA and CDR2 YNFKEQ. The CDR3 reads CASSPRGGATYNEQFF. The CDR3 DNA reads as TGTGCCAGCAGCCCACGGGGCGGGGCGACCTACAATGAGCAGTTCTTC.